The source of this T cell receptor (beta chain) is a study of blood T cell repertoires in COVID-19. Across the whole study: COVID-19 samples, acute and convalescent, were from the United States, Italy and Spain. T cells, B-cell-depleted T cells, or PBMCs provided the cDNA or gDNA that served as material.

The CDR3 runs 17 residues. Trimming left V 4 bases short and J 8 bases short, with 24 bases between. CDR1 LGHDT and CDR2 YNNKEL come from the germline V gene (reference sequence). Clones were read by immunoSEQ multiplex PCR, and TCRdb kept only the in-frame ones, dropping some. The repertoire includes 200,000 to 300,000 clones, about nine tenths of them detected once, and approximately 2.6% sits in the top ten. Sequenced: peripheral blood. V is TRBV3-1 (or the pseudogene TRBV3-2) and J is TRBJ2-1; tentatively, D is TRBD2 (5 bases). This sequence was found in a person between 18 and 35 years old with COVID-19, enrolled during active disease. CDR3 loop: CASSPGIPEVPGDEQFF. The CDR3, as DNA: TGTGCCAGCAGCCCCGGGATTCCGGAGGTCCCAGGCGATGAGCAGTTCTTC.